This T cell receptor (beta chain) was identified during a study of blood T cells in healthy people across ages. The study, taken as a whole, reports: Roughly linear declines in TCR beta diversity per million T cells occurred with age. It was held that the diversity estimates obtained from one million T cells were underestimates.

Remarks on this clonotype: The antigen is undetermined. One end of the junction does not line up with germline, which may come from a read error.

Primed by a sample-barcoded 5' primer and a J-beta primer mix, a second PCR proceeded for roughly 6 to 12 cycles. TCRdb passed the 5' RACE reads through MiXCR, listing each CDR3 protein once. The profile shows 1,500,000 or so distinct CDR3 sequences, roughly two fifths of them singletons. Sample: blood. The clonotype originates from a young woman in good health.

This CDR3 reads CASSAAGLNTAAFF. The DNA of the CDR3 is TGTGCCAGCAGTGCGGCGGGGCTGAACACTGCAGCTTTCTTT. The gene calls are TRBV27 and TRBJ1-1; a possible D gene is TRBD1 (5 bases). The CDR3 spans 14 residues. Germline lookup yields CDR1 MNHEY and CDR2 SMNVEV (reference sequence).